Presented here are 23 T cell receptor beta chains from one specimen sequenced in a study of T cell clonotyping in hematopoietic cell transplantation. Time point meaning: recipient sample about 28 days before transplant, after cytoreduction. Assay used: immunoSEQ multiplex PCR; TCRdb lists only in-frame clones, some missing. The sample includes some 49,000 clones, around 84% of them seen just once. Sample: peripheral blood mononuclear cells, taken before stem cell transplant. The receptor set was obtained from a man aged 60 to 69 with biphenotypic leukemia. Some clones in this sample may be carry-over from other donors' samples.

The chain combines TRBV30 with TRBJ2-4, with D possibly TRBD2 on 5 matching bases. The germline gives CDR1 GTSNPN, CDR2 SVGIG (reference sequence). Trimming left V 0 bases short and J 9 bases short, with 12 bases between. The CDR3 runs 13 residues. Written as DNA, the CDR3 is TGTGCCTGGAGTGTAGAGGAGGATTTCATTCAGTACTTC. Protein: CAWSVEEDFIQYF.

This chain connects TRBV27 to TRBJ2-1; 11 bases are shared with TRBD2. The V and J ends lost 4 bases and 10 bases, in that order; junction bases with no gene match: 12. Looked up from germline, CDR1 is MNHEY and CDR2 is SMNVEV (reference sequence). This CDR3 is built from 16 residues. The CDR3, as DNA: TGTGCCAGCAGTTCTGGTAGCGGGAGGGGAACAATAGAGCAGTTCTTC. Amino acids: CASSSGSGRGTIEQFF.

The V gene is TRBV15, the J gene TRBJ2-7; D is unresolved. Per germline, CDR1 LNHNV and CDR2 YYDKDF (reference sequence). V dropped 1 base and J dropped 3 bases, with 7 bases sitting between them. This CDR3 spans 13 amino acids. CDR3 bases: TGTGCCACCAGCAGAGGAGTTGGCTACGAGCAGTACTTC. This codes for CATSRGVGYEQYF.

V gene TRBV5-4 combines with J gene TRBJ2-2; 12 bases agree with TRBD2. Germline V gene data show CDR1 as SGHNT and CDR2 as YYREEE (reference sequence). V trimming: 2 bases; J trimming: 7 bases; junction bases outside the gene matches: 0. CDR3 length: 14 residues. The CDR3 sequence is CASSLLAGGGELFF. The CDR3 DNA sequence: TGTGCCAGCAGCTTACTAGCGGGAGGCGGGGAGCTGTTTTTT.

J is TRBJ2-7 and V is TRBV19; 7 nucleotides agree with TRBD2. The CDR3 is 13 amino acids. With V trimmed by 5 bases and J by 3 bases, 4 bases remained unmatched. CDR1 LNHDA and CDR2 SQIVND come from the germline V gene (reference sequence). Written as DNA, the CDR3 is TGTGCCAGTAGTGACAGCGGGGTCTACGAGCAGTACTTC. It codes for CASSDSGVYEQYF.

V gene TRBV27 combines with J gene TRBJ2-7, with TRBD1 identical over 10 bases. Germline assignment: CDR1 MNHEY and CDR2 SMNVEV (reference sequence). Trimming took 4 bases from V and 3 from J; bases not matched to a gene: 3. The CDR3 covers 14 residues. CDR3 in amino acids: CASSSTGGHYEQYF. The DNA for the CDR3 is TGTGCCAGCAGTTCGACAGGGGGCCACTACGAGCAGTACTTC.

The chain carries TRBV25-1 and TRBJ1-2; TRBD1 aligns across 7 bases. There are 14 residues in the CDR3. CDR1 is MGHDK, CDR2 SYGVNS, per germline. V gave up 7 bases and J gave up 13 bases; unmatched junction bases: 18. This CDR3 reads CASTPGTVKERLTF. DNA for the CDR3: TGTGCCAGCACCCCAGGGACAGTCAAGGAAAGACTCACCTTC.

The chain carries TRBV2 and TRBJ2-7, with 8 bases matching TRBD2. The germline gives CDR1 SNHLY, CDR2 FYNNEI. This CDR3 is built from 13 residues. Trimming cost V 10 bases and J 7 bases; bases outside gene matches: 12. CDR3 residues: CAKSSGTSEEQYF. CDR3 nucleotides: TGTGCCAAATCATCAGGGACTAGTGAGGAGCAGTACTTC. The variable domain in full, completed from reference TRBV2 and TRBJ2-7, reads EPEVTQTPSHQVTQMGQEVILRCVPISNHLYFYWYRQILGQKVEFLVSFYNNEISEKSEIFDDQFSVERPDGSNFTLKIRSTKLEDSAMYFCAKSSGTSEEQYFGPGTRLTVT.

In this sample, this clone turned up once. The CDR3 loop reads CAISENGGYTDTQYF. In nucleotides, the CDR3 is TGTGCCATCAGTGAGAACGGCGGTTACACAGATACGCAGTATTTT. V and J are TRBV10-3 and TRBJ2-3; D unresolved. This CDR3 contains 15 residues. Between the trimmed V and J ends, which lost 2 bases and 2 bases, there was a span of 11 bases. Germline CDR1 ENHRY, CDR2 SYGVKD.

CDR3 sequence reads: CASSLNSGNEQFF. The CDR3 nucleotides are TGTGCCAGCAGTTTAAATAGCGGCAATGAGCAGTTCTTC. The gene calls are TRBV27 and TRBJ2-1, with D possibly being TRBD2 (6 bases). The V and J ends lost 2 bases and 6 bases respectively, with 8 bases between them. Germline assignment: CDR1 MNHEY and CDR2 SMNVEV (reference sequence). The CDR3 length is 13 residues.

The rearrangement links TRBV7-2 to TRBJ2-7; D might be TRBD2 (5 bases). Germline assignment: CDR1 SGHTA and CDR2 FQGNSA. CDR3 length: 15 amino acids. V lost 0 bases and J lost 6, with 15 bases in between. CDR3 sequence (DNA): TGTGCCAGCAGCTTAGCGCTGGGAGAGGGTGGCGAGCAGTACTTC. It specifies CASSLALGEGGEQYF.

The J gene is TRBJ2-2, the V gene TRBV10-3; 8 bases are shared with TRBD2. CDR1 is ENHRY, CDR2 SYGVKD, per germline. The CDR3 covers 15 residues. CDR3 in amino acids: CASGGYRANTGELFF. The CDR3 DNA reads TGTGCTTCGGGGGGGTACCGCGCGAACACCGGGGAGCTGTTTTTT.

The rearrangement uses TRBV6-5 and TRBJ1-2; D is ambiguous. V was clipped by 6 bases and J by 7 bases, with 21 bases between them. The CDR3 loop spans 15 amino acids. Germline V lookup: CDR1 MNHEY, CDR2 SVGAGI. The CDR3 nucleotides read TGTGCCAGCAGCCCGACGACACCCACTATCGGTGGCTACACCTTC. Its protein is CASSPTTPTIGGYTF.

The chain is built from TRBV27 and TRBJ2-1; D is uncertain. The CDR3 has 15 amino acids. V lost 1 base and J lost 5, with 12 bases in between. From germline, CDR1 is MNHEY and CDR2 SMNVEV (reference sequence). CDR3 sequence (DNA): TGTGCCAGCAGTTTATATTCGAGCAGGAACAATGAGCAGTTCTTC. Its protein is CASSLYSSRNNEQFF.

A note on this clone: Other DNA sequences from this sample encode an identical CDR3 as well. The V gene is TRBV5-4, the J gene TRBJ2-3, with D possibly matching TRBD1 (5 bases). The CDR3 length is 14 residues. V lost 7 bases and J 0 bases, leaving 12 bases between the germline ends. CDR1 and CDR2 from the germline V gene are SGHNT and YYREEE (reference sequence). For the CDR3, the DNA is TGTGCCAGCTCCCTCGACAGAAGCACAGATACGCAGTATTTT. Amino acids: CASSLDRSTDTQYF. Full variable domain (missing parts from reference TRBV5-4 and TRBJ2-3): ETGVTQSPTHLIKTRGQQVTLRCSSQSGHNTVSWYQQALGQGPQFIFQYYREEENGRGNFPPRFSGLQFPNYSSELNVNALELDDSALYLCASSLDRSTDTQYFGPGTRLTVL.

V usage is TRBV28 and J usage is TRBJ1-5; D is possibly TRBD1 (5 bases). CDR1 is MDHEN, CDR2 SYDVKM, per germline. The CDR3 contains 14 residues. V gave up 5 bases and J gave up 5 bases, with 13 bases separating them. The CDR3 DNA follows: TGTGCCAGCAGTCTACGTCAAGGGGATCAGCCCCAGCATTTT. Its translation: CASSLRQGDQPQHF.

This clone was detected once. The chain uses TRBV15 and TRBJ1-1, with D uncertain. Germline CDR1 reads LNHNV; CDR2 reads YYDKDF (reference sequence). Trimming took off 0 bases at V and 1 base at J, with 6 bases between the two ends. The CDR3 covers 14 residues. The CDR3 sequence: CATSRDPENTEAFF. In DNA form, the CDR3 reads TGTGCCACCAGCAGAGATCCGGAGAACACTGAAGCTTTCTTT.

This clone appeared a single time. The rearrangement links TRBV6-1 to TRBJ2-5; D might be TRBD1 (5 bases). V lost 2 bases to trimming and J lost 5 bases, with 12 bases between them. This CDR3 is 14 amino acids long. Germline CDR1 reads MNHNS; CDR2 reads SASEGT. DNA of the CDR3: TGTGCCAGCAGTGAACCCGTGGGGCCGGAGACCCAGTACTTC. It encodes CASSEPVGPETQYF.

The rearrangement joins TRBV11-2 to TRBJ2-5, with D possibly being TRBD1 or TRBD2 (5 bases each). Germline V gene data show CDR1 as SGHAT and CDR2 as FQNNGV. V shed 3 bases and J shed 5 bases, with 10 bases lying between them. The CDR3 has 13 amino acids. This CDR3 reads CASSFEEGETQYF. DNA for the CDR3: TGTGCCAGCAGCTTTGAAGAGGGGGAGACCCAGTACTTC. Supplemented by reference TRBV11-2 and TRBJ2-5, the full variable domain reads EAGVAQSPRYKIIEKRQSVAFWCNPISGHATLYWYQQILGQGPKLLIQFQNNGVVDDSQLPKDRFSAERLKGVDSTLKIQPAKLEDSAVYLCASSFEEGETQYFGPGTRLLVL.

V gene TRBV19 combines with J gene TRBJ2-3, with D possibly TRBD1 on 5 matching bases. The CDR3 runs 13 residues. V was clipped by 4 bases and J by 9 bases, with 14 bases between them. CDR1 LNHDA and CDR2 SQIVND come from the germline V gene (reference sequence). CDR3 sequence: CASSTRDRPTQYF. DNA for the CDR3: TGTGCCAGTAGTACCCGAGACAGACCAACGCAGTATTTT.

The rearrangement links TRBV6-1 to TRBJ2-7; possibly TRBD2 for D (6 bases). Trimming took off 5 bases at V and 5 bases at J, with 19 bases between the two ends. Germline CDR1 MNHNS, CDR2 SASEGT. This CDR3 contains 15 residues. For the CDR3, the DNA is TGTGCCAGCAGTCTCCGGTGGGGCGGGAACCACGAGCAGTACTTC. This encodes CASSLRWGGNHEQYF.

The chain combines TRBV30 with TRBJ1-5; no reliable D call. The CDR3 loop spans 15 amino acids. V was trimmed by 2 bases and J by 7 bases, leaving 18 bases between them. The germline V gene encodes CDR1 GTSNPN and CDR2 SVGIG (reference sequence). CDR3 in DNA: TGTGCCTGGAGTTCCGGACGGGGAGCAGAACAGCCCCAGCATTTT. Protein product: CAWSSGRGAEQPQHF.

The chain joins TRBV10-3 to TRBJ2-3; 8 bases fit TRBD2. The V and J ends lost 0 bases and 0 bases, in that order; junction bases with no gene match: 5. This CDR3 spans 17 amino acids. Germline lookup yields CDR1 ENHRY and CDR2 SYGVKD. The CDR3 DNA reads as TGTGCCATCAGTGAGTCCCCTAGCGGGCCTAGCACAGATACGCAGTATTTT. Residues: CAISESPSGPSTDTQYF.